This T cell receptor (beta chain) comes out of a study of blood T cell repertoires in COVID-19. About the research overall: Donors in the United States, Italy and Spain gave samples during acute or convalescent COVID-19. T cells, B-cell-depleted T cells, or PBMCs provided the cDNA or gDNA that served as material.

The CDR3 length is 16 residues. After removal of 1 base from V and 5 bases from J, the junction contained 5 bases not matched to a gene. CDR1 and CDR2 (germline): LGHDT, YNNKEL (reference sequence). In the study's own analysis: Nucleated cell counts were estimated from reference gene primer amplification. Sequencing was performed with immunoSEQ multiplex PCR; in TCRdb, only in-frame clones are kept and a portion is missing. That table furnishes V, J and clone size, whereas the DNA furnished D and trimming. The repertoire holds 75,000 to 100,000 clones, roughly 86% seen once, with around 7% in the top ten.

This receptor was identified in a human donor with acute or convalescent COVID-19. The donor label of this sample is uncertain. Sequencing used peripheral blood. The chain has TRBV3-1 (or the pseudogene TRBV3-2) and TRBJ2-5, with 12 bases fitting TRBD2. CDR3: CASSQGLAGERETQYF. The CDR3 bases are TGTGCCAGCAGCCAAGGACTAGCGGGGGAGCGGGAGACCCAGTACTTC.